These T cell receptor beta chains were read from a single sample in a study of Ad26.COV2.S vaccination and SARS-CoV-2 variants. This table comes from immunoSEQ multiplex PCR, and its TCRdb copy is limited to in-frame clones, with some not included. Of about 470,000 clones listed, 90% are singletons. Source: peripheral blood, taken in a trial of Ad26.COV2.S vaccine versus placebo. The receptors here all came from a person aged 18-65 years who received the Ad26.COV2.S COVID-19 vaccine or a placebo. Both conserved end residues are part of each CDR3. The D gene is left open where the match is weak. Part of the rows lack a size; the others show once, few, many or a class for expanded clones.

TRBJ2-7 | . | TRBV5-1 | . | CASSFGVLSSYEQYF | TGCGCCAGCAGCTTCGGGGTGCTGAGCTCCTACGAGCAGTACTTC
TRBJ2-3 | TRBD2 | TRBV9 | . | CASTTGASGRYDTQYF | TGTGCCAGCACTACAGGGGCTAGCGGGAGGTATGATACGCAGTATTTT
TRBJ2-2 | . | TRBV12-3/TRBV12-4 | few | CASSDTLSGELFF | TGTGCCAGCAGCGATACTCTTTCCGGGGAGCTGTTTTTT
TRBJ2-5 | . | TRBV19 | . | CASSSEFRMEETQYF | TGTGCCAGTAGTAGTGAGTTTAGGATGGAAGAGACCCAGTACTTC
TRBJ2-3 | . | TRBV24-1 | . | CATSEAGLGTDTQYF | TGTGCCACCAGTGAAGCAGGGTTGGGCACAGATACGCAGTATTTT
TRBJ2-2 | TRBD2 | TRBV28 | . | CASSRTGTSFYTNTGELFF | TGTGCCAGCAGTAGGACCGGGACTAGCTTTTATACGAACACCGGGGAGCTGTTTTTT
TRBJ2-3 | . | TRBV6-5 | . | CASSYPATDTQYF | TGTGCCAGCAGTTACCCCGCCACAGATACGCAGTATTTT
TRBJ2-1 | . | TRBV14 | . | CASSNDYYNEQFF | TGTGCCAGCAGCAACGACTACTACAATGAGCAGTTCTTC
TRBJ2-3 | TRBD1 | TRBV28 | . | CASGDRATDTQYF | TGTGCCAGCGGAGACAGGGCCACAGATACGCAGTATTTT
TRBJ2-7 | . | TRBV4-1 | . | CASSQDPPGYRSSYEQYF | TGCGCCAGCAGCCAAGATCCCCCGGGGTACCGATCCTCCTACGAGCAGTACTTC
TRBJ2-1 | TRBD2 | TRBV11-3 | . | CASSPGLAGAYNEQFF | TGTGCCAGCAGCCCGGGACTAGCGGGGGCCTACAATGAGCAGTTCTTC
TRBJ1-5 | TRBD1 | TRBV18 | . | CASSPSATGGNQPQHF | TGTGCCAGCTCACCATCGGCGACAGGGGGCAATCAGCCCCAGCATTTT
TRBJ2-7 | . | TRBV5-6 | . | CASSLRRRIYHYEQYF | TGTGCCAGCAGCTTGAGGAGGAGAATCTATCACTACGAGCAGTACTTC
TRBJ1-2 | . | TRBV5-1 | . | CASSLHQGRNTAGYTF | TGCGCCAGCAGCTTGCACCAGGGTAGGAATACTGCAGGCTACACCTTC
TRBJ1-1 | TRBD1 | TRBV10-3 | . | CAISLQGSYMKNTEAFF | TGTGCCATCAGTCTACAGGGGTCCTACATGAAGAACACTGAAGCTTTCTTT
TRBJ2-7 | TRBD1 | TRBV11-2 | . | CASSHRVGGQGSEQYF | TGTGCCAGCAGCCACCGGGTGGGGGGACAGGGCTCCGAGCAGTACTTC
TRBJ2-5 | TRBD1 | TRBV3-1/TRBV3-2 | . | CASSPWDRGQETQYF | TGTGCCAGCAGCCCGTGGGACAGGGGCCAAGAGACCCAGTACTTC
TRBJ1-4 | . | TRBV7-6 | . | CASSPLQGYTNEKLFF | TGTGCCAGCAGCCCCCTCCAGGGCTATACTAATGAAAAACTGTTTTTT
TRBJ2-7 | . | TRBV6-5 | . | CASRDQGRLEQYF | TGTGCCAGCAGGGACCAAGGGCGCCTCGAGCAGTACTTC
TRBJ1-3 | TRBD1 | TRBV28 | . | CASSPRGRLTGKSGNTIYF | TGTGCCAGCAGTCCTAGGGGGCGTCTAACAGGGAAGTCTGGAAACACCATATATTTT
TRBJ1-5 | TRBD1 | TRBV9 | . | CASSGQGYGNQPQHF | TGTGCCAGCAGCGGACAGGGATACGGGAATCAGCCCCAGCATTTT
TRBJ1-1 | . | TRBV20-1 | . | CSARENTEAFF | TGCAGTGCTAGGGAGAACACTGAAGCTTTCTTT
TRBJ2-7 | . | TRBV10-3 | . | CAVRDGGYEQYF | TGTGCCGTCCGGGACGGGGGCTACGAGCAGTACTTC
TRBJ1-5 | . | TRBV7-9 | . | CASSWDGEVNNQPQHF | TGTGCCAGCAGCTGGGACGGTGAGGTTAACAATCAGCCCCAGCATTTT
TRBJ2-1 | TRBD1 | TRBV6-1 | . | CASSGEVTTGGLYNEQFF | TGTGCCAGCAGTGGAGAAGTTACCACAGGGGGCCTCTACAATGAGCAGTTCTTC
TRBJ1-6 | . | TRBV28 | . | CASSLGSYEGNYNSPLHF | TGTGCCAGCAGCCTCGGTTCTTACGAGGGGAACTATAATTCACCCCTCCACTTT
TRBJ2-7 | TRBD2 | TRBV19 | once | CASSKYYQREGRDEQYF | TGTGCCAGTAGTAAATACTATCAGCGGGAGGGCCGAGACGAGCAGTACTTC
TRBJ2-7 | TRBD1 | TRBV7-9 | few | CASSKGQGNYEQYF | TGTGCCAGCAGCAAGGGACAGGGGAACTACGAGCAGTACTTC
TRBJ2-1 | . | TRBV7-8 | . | CASSLAGPGNEQFF | TGTGCCAGCAGCTTGGCCGGCCCTGGGAATGAGCAGTTCTTC
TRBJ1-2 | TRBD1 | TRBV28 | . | CASRITGGYGYTF | TGTGCCAGCAGAATTACAGGGGGCTATGGCTACACCTTC
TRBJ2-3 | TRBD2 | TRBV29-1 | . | CSVEDPAGSSTDTQYF | TGCAGCGTTGAAGATCCAGCGGGATCTAGCACAGATACGCAGTATTTT
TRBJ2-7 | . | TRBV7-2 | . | CASNPGQSSYEQYF | TGTGCCAGCAACCCCGGACAGAGCTCCTACGAGCAGTACTTC
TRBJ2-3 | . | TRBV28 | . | CASSLESDTQYF | TGTGCCAGCAGTCTAGAGTCAGATACGCAGTATTTT
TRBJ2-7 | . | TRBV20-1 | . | CSADNYEQYF | TGCAGTGCTGACAACTACGAGCAGTACTTC
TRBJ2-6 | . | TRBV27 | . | CASSLWGPSGQISGANVLTF | TGTGCCAGCAGTTTATGGGGGCCTTCTGGACAAATCTCTGGGGCCAACGTCCTGACTTTC
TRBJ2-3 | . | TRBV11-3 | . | CASSPGNGDTQYF | TGTGCCAGCAGCCCCGGGAACGGAGATACGCAGTATTTT
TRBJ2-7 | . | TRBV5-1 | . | CASSPYRQHSYEQYF | TGCGCCAGCAGCCCATACCGACAGCACTCTTACGAGCAGTACTTC
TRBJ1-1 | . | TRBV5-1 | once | CASSLVQGNTEAFF | TGCGCCAGCAGCTTGGTTCAGGGTAACACTGAAGCTTTCTTT
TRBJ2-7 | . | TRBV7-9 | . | CASSLKVTTEQYF | TGTGCCAGCAGCTTAAAGGTGACCACCGAGCAGTACTTC
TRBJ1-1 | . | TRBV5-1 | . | CASSRGVLVTEAFF | TGCGCCAGCAGCAGAGGGGTGTTGGTCACTGAAGCTTTCTTT
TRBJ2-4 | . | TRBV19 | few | CASSPTGENIQYF | TGTGCCAGTAGCCCGACAGGCGAGAACATTCAGTACTTC
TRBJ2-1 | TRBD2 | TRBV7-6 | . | CASSSPTSGKYNEQFF | TGTGCCAGCAGCTCGCCAACTAGCGGGAAATACAATGAGCAGTTCTTC
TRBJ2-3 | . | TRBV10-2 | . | CASIDGLSTDTQYF | TGCGCCAGCATCGACGGGCTGAGCACAGATACGCAGTATTTT
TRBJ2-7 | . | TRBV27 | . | CASSLRFGNSYEQYF | TGTGCCAGCAGTTTAAGGTTTGGCAACTCCTACGAGCAGTACTTC
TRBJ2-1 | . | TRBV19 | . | CASFPGRGPSSYNEQFF | TGTGCCAGCTTCCCCGGGCGGGGCCCTAGCTCCTACAATGAGCAGTTCTTC
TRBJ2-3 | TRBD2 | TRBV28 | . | CASSLSAGAFDTQYF | TGTGCCAGCAGTTTGTCTGCGGGAGCGTTTGATACGCAGTATTTT
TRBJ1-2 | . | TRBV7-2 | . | CASSSGPPKPNYGYTF | TGTGCCAGCAGCTCGGGACCACCGAAACCCAACTATGGCTACACCTTC
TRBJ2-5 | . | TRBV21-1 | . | CASSITFGTNVRLETQYF | TGTGCCAGCAGCATTACTTTCGGGACTAACGTACGCCTAGAGACCCAGTACTTC
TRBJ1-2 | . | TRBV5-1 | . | CASSSDIDYGYTF | TGCGCCAGCAGCTCAGACATCGACTATGGCTACACCTTC
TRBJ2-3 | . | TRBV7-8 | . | CASSLLLDTQYF | TGTGCCAGCAGCTTATTATTGGATACGCAGTATTTT
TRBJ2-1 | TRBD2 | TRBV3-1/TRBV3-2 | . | CASSQGGPAGGRNEQFF | TGTGCCAGCAGCCAAGGGGGGCCTGCGGGAGGGCGCAATGAGCAGTTCTTC
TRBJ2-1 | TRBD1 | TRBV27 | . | CASSSGTGGNNEQFF | TGTGCCAGCAGTTCGGGGACAGGGGGAAACAATGAGCAGTTCTTC
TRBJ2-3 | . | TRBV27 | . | CASSFKGYTDTQYF | TGTGCCAGCAGTTTCAAGGGCTACACAGATACGCAGTATTTT
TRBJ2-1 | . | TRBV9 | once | CASSAQGYNEQFF | TGTGCCAGCAGCGCTCAGGGCTACAATGAGCAGTTCTTC
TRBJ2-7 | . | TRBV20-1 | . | CSAVGGYEQYF | TGCAGTGCCGTGGGCGGTTACGAGCAGTACTTC
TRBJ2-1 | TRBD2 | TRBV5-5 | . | CASSEGLAYYNEQFF | TGTGCCAGCAGCGAGGGACTAGCGTATTACAATGAGCAGTTCTTC
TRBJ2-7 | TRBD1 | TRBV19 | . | CASSPGGGSYEQYF | TGTGCCAGTAGCCCAGGGGGCGGCTCCTACGAGCAGTACTTC
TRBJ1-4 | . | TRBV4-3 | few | CASSQERTVNEKLFF | TGCGCCAGCAGCCAAGAGAGGACCGTCAATGAAAAACTGTTTTTT
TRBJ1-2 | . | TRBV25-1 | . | CASSEYEEHGYGYTF | TGTGCCAGCAGTGAATATGAAGAACACGGCTATGGCTACACCTTC